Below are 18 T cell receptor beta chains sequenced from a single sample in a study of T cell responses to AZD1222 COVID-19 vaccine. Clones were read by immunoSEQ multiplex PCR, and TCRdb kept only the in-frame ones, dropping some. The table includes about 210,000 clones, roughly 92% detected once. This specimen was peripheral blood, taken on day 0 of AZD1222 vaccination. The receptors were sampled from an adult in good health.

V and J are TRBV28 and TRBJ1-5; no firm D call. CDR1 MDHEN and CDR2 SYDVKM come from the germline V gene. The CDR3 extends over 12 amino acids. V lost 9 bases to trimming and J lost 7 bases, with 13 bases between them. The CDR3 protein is CASRVALQPQHF. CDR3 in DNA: TGTGCCAGTCGGGTTGCTCTACAGCCCCAGCATTTT.

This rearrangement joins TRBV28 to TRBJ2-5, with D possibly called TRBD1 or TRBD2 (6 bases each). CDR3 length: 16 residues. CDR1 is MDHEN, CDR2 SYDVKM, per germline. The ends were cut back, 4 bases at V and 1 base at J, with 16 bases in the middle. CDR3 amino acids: CASSYPWGATQETQYF. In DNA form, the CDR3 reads TGTGCCAGCAGTTACCCGTGGGGGGCTACCCAAGAGACCCAGTACTTC.

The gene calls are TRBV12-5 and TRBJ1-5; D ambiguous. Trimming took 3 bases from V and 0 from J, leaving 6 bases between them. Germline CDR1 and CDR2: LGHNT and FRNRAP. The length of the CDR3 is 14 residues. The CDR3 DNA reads TGTGCTAGTGGTTTTGGCTTTAGCAATCAGCCCCAGCATTTT. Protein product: CASGFGFSNQPQHF. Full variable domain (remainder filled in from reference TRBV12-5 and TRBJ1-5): DARVTQTPRHKVTEMGQEVTMRCQPILGHNTVFWYRQTMMQGLELLAYFRNRAPLDDSGMPKDRFSAEMPDATLATLKIQPSEPRDSAVYFCASGFGFSNQPQHFGDGTRLSIL.

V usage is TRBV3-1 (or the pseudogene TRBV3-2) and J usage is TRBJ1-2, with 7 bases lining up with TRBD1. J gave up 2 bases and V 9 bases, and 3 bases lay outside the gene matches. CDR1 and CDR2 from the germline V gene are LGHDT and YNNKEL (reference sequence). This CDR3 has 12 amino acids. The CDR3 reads CASATGNYGYTF. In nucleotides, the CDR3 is TGTGCCAGTGCGACAGGGAACTATGGCTACACCTTC.

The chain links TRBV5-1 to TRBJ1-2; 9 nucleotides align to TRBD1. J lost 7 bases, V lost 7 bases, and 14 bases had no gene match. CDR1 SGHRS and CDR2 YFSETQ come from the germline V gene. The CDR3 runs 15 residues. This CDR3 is CASSHGGQGPIGYTF. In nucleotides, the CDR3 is TGCGCCAGCTCTCACGGGGGACAGGGACCTATTGGCTACACCTTC.

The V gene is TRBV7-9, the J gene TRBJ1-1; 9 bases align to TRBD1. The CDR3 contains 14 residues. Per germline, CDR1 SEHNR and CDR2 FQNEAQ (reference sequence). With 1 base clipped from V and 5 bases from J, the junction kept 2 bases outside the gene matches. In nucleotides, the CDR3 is TGTGCCAGCAGCTTAGGGACAGGGGTGACTGAAGCTTTCTTT. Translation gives CASSLGTGVTEAFF. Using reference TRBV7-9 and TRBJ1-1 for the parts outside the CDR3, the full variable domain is DTGVSQNPRHKITKRGQNVTFRCDPISEHNRLYWYRQTLGQGPEFLTYFQNEAQLEKSRLLSDRFSAERPKGSFSTLEIQRTEQGDSAMYLCASSLGTGVTEAFFGQGTRLTVV.

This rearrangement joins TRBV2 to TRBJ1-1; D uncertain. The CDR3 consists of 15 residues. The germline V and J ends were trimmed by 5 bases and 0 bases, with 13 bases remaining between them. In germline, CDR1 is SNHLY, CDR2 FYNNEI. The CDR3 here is CASSPEGGVNTEAFF. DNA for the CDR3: TGTGCCAGCAGTCCGGAGGGTGGTGTGAACACTGAAGCTTTCTTT.

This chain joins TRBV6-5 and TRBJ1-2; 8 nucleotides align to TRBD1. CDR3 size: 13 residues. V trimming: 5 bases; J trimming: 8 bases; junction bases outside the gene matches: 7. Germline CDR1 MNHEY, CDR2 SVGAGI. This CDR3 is CASSPGGAGGYTF. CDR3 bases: TGTGCCAGCAGTCCAGGGGGCGCGGGGGGCTACACCTTC.

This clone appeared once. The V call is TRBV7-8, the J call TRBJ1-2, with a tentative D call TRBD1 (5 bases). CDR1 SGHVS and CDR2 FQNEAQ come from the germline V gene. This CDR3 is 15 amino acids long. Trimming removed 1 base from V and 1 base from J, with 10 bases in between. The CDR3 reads CASSLGGRLNYGYTF. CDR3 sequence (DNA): TGTGCCAGCAGCTTAGGGGGGAGACTTAACTATGGCTACACCTTC.

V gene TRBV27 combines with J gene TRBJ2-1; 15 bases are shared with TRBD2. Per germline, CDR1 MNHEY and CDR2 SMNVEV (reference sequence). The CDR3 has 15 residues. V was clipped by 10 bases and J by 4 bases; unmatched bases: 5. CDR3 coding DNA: TGTGCCACCGGACTAGCGGGGGGGATTTACAATGAGCAGTTCTTC. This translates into CATGLAGGIYNEQFF.

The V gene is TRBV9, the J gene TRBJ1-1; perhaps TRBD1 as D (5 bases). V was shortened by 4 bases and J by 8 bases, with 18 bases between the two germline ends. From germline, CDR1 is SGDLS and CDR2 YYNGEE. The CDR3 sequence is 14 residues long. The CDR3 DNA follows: TGTGCCAGCAGCATACCCGAGGGGAAACCCGAAGCTTTCTTT. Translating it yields CASSIPEGKPEAFF.

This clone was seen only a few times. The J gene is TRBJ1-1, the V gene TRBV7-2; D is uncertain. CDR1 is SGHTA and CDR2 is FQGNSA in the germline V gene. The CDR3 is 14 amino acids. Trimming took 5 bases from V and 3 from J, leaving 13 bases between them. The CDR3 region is CASSPSLGDTEAFF. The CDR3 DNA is TGTGCCAGCAGCCCAAGTCTCGGAGACACTGAAGCTTTCTTT.

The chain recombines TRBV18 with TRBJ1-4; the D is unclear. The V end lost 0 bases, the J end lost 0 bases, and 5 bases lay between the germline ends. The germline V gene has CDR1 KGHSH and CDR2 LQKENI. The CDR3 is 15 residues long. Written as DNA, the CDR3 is TGTGCCAGCTCACCACCGATTACAACTAATGAAAAACTGTTTTTT. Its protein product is CASSPPITTNEKLFF.

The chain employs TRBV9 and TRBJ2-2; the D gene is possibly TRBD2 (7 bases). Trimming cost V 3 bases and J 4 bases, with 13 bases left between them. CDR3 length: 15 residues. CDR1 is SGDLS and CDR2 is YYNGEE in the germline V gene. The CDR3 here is CASSGRGASTGELFF. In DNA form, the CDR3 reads TGTGCCAGCAGCGGACGGGGGGCATCCACCGGGGAGCTGTTTTTT.

For the CDR3, the DNA is TGTGCCAGCAGTTTATCGAGGAATGAGCAGTTCTTC. Amino acid sequence: CASSLSRNEQFF. V usage is TRBV27 and J usage is TRBJ2-1; D gene unclear. This CDR3 has 12 residues. V shed 0 bases and J shed 7 bases, with 4 bases lying between them. From germline, CDR1 is MNHEY and CDR2 SMNVEV (reference sequence).

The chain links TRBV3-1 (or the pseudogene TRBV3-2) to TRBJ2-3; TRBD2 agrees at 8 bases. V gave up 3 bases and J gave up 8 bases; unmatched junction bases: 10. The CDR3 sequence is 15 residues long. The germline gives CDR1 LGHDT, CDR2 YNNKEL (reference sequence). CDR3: CASSHGAGGPGTQYF. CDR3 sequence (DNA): TGTGCCAGCAGCCATGGGGCGGGGGGCCCGGGTACGCAGTATTTT.

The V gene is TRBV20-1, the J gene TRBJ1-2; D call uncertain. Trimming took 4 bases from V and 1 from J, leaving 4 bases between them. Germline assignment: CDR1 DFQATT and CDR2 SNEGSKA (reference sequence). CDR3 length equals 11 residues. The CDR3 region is CSAKDNYGYTF. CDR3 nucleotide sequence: TGCAGTGCTAAAGATAACTATGGCTACACCTTC.

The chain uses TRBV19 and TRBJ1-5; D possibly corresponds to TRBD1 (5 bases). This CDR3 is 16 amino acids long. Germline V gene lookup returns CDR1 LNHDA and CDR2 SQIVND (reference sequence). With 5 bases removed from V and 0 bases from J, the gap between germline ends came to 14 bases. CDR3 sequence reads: CASSSGHRNSNQPQHF. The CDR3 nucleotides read TGTGCCAGTAGTTCGGGTCACAGGAATAGCAATCAGCCCCAGCATTTT.